Listed here is a single T cell receptor beta chain. The data originate from a study of blood T cell repertoires in COVID-19. Study as a whole: Specimens from acute and convalescent COVID-19 originated in the United States, Italy and Spain. T cells, B-cell-depleted T cells, or PBMCs provided the cDNA or gDNA that served as material.

The Seattle site enrolled patients during active infection and followed them longitudinally. From germline, CDR1 is SQVTM and CDR2 ANQGSEA. V lost 6 bases and J lost 0, with 11 bases in between. The CDR3 is made up of 13 amino acids. Profiling relied on immunoSEQ multiplex PCR, and the TCRdb table lists in-frame clones only, not all of them. This sample yields about 370,000 clones, of which 70% to 90% are seen a single time; around 3% belongs to the top ten. Sequenced material: peripheral blood. The sequence derives from a young woman with COVID-19, enrolled during active disease. The chain carries TRBV29-1 and TRBJ1-1; D gene uncertain. For the CDR3, the DNA is TGCAGCGTCGGCGGCAGATTGAACACTGAAGCTTTCTTT. This codes for CSVGGRLNTEAFF.